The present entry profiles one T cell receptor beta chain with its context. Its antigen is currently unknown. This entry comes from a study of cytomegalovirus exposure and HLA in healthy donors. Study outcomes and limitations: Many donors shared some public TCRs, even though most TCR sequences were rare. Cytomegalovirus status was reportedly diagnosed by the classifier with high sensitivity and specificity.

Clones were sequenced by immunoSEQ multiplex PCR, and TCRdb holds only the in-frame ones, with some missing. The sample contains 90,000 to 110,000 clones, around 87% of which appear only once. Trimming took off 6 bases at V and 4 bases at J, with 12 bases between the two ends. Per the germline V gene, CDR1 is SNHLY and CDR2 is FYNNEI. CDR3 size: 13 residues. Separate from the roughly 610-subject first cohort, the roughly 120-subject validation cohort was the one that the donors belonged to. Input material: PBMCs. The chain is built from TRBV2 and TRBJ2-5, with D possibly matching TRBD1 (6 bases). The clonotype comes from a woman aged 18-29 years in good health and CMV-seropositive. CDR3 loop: CASRPTGPETQYF. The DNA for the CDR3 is TGTGCCAGCAGGCCCACAGGGCCAGAGACCCAGTACTTC.